One sample yielded the 5 T cell receptor beta chains listed below, sequenced in a study of blood T cell dynamics during melanoma immunotherapy (dated by TCRdb to the early 2020s). The sample's time point label is to be understood as: pre-treatment baseline. Libraries were constructed by the immunoSEQ multiplex PCR assay. The table comes from immuneACCESS by way of TCRdb, which keeps in-frame sequences with V and J called. Part of the clones is missing from these tables; in studies checked, under half for an unresolved V gene and the rest for unknown reasons. Recorded for this sample are approximately 15,000 clones; approximately 80% of them occurred a single time. The top ten constitute approximately 7.3% of the sample. The starting material was blood, obtained from a patient treated with checkpoint blockade. The receptors come from a human donor with melanoma.

This clone was counted only a few times. This rearrangement joins TRBV7-8 to TRBJ1-2; no firm D call. CDR1 and CDR2 from the germline V gene are SGHVS and FQNEAQ. This CDR3 has 15 amino acids. V shed 5 bases and J shed 10 bases, with 23 bases lying between them. CDR3 residues: CASSLRTEKPMAYTF. CDR3 DNA: TGTGCCAGCAGCCTTCGGACGGAGAAACCTATGGCCTACACCTTC.

This clone was picked up a small number of times. The rearrangement uses TRBV30 and TRBJ2-1, with D uncertain. V shed 0 bases and J shed 6 bases, with 3 bases lying between them. The CDR3 has 11 amino acids. Germline CDR1 GTSNPN, CDR2 SVGIG (reference sequence). The CDR3 DNA sequence: TGTGCCTGGAGTGTAAGCAATGAGCAGTTCTTC. Translation gives CAWSVSNEQFF.

The chain carries TRBV11-3 and TRBJ1-1, with D unclear. Germline CDR1 SGHNT, CDR2 YENEEA. The CDR3 has 13 residues. V dropped 1 base and J dropped 0 bases, with 3 bases sitting between them. The CDR3 sequence is CASSLGMNTEAFF. The CDR3 DNA reads TGTGCCAGCAGCTTAGGAATGAACACTGAAGCTTTCTTT. Together with reference TRBV11-3 and TRBJ1-1, the CDR3 gives the full variable domain: EAGVVQSPRYKIIEKKQPVAFWCNPISGHNTLYWYLQNLGQGPELLIRYENEEAVDDSQLPKDRFSAERLKGVDSTLKIQPAELGDSAVYLCASSLGMNTEAFFGQGTRLTVV.

This rearrangement joins TRBV9 to TRBJ2-3, with D possibly matching TRBD2 (6 bases). The CDR3 loop spans 13 amino acids. The V gene's germline CDR1 is SGDLS and CDR2 YYNGEE. V lost 6 bases, J lost 4 bases, and 12 bases lay in between. CDR3 in DNA: TGTGCCAGCACCACCGGGGGTTCAGATACGCAGTATTTT. Translation gives CASTTGGSDTQYF.

This clone has a handful of counts. The chain carries TRBV19 and TRBJ1-1; possible D gene TRBD1, 5 bases. V was cut by 7 bases and J by 4 bases, with 16 bases left in between. The CDR3 runs 14 residues. Germline assignment: CDR1 LNHDA and CDR2 SQIVND (reference sequence). This chain's CDR3 is CASTMGPRGTEAFF. Written as DNA, the CDR3 is TGTGCCAGTACCATGGGGCCGCGCGGCACTGAAGCTTTCTTT.